One sample yielded the 11 T cell receptor beta chains listed below, sequenced in a study of CD8+CD57+ T cells in acquired aplastic anemia. Both TCR beta VDJ combination and CDR3 sequence profiling were carried out. Genomic DNA was the template for this profiling. MiXCR was run by TCRdb on the reads, yielding one entry per CDR3 protein. The table has 150,000 to 200,000 distinct CDR3 sequences, 60% to 70% seen once. Sequenced: sorted CD4+, CD8+, or CD8+CD57+ T cells (not recorded which) from PBMCs. The receptors shown here come from a human donor in good health.

The V and J genes are TRBV4-1 and TRBJ1-1, with TRBD1 matching over 10 bases. Losses at the gene ends were 1 base for V and 3 bases for J; bases not matched to a gene: 2. CDR3 length: 15 residues. From germline, CDR1 is MGHRA and CDR2 YSYEKL. For the CDR3, the DNA is TGCGCCAGCAGCCAAGGACAGGGGGCCTACACTGAAGCTTTCTTT. As protein: CASSQGQGAYTEAFF.

This clonotype was counted ten times or more. The genes are TRBV29-1 and TRBJ2-1; TRBD2 matches 10 bases. Germline CDR1 is SQVTM and CDR2 is ANQGSEA. V gave up 7 bases and J gave up 4 bases; unmatched junction bases: 7. The CDR3 consists of 14 residues. The CDR3: CSAHPSGGYNEQFF. CDR3 in DNA: TGCAGCGCCCACCCTAGCGGGGGTTACAATGAGCAGTTCTTC.

The chain has TRBV7-8 and TRBJ1-2; tentative D call: TRBD1 (6 bases). The V gene lost 1 base and the J gene lost 8 bases, with 8 bases spanning the gap. The germline gives CDR1 SGHVS, CDR2 FQNEAQ. The CDR3 contains 12 residues. The CDR3 spells CASSLGGAGYTF. CDR3 coding DNA: TGTGCCAGCAGCTTAGGGGGGGCGGGCTACACCTTC. Full variable domain (rest looked up from reference TRBV7-8 and TRBJ1-2): GAGVSQSPRYKVAKRGQDVALRCDPISGHVSLFWYQQALGQGPEFLTYFQNEAQLDKSGLPSDRFFAERPEGSVSTLKIQRTQQEDSAVYLCASSLGGAGYTFGSGTRLTVV.

The genes are TRBV10-1 and TRBJ2-2; D gene unclear. This CDR3 has 15 amino acids. Between the trimmed V and J ends, which lost 0 bases and 3 bases, there was a span of 8 bases. Per germline, CDR1 WNHNN and CDR2 SYGVQD (reference sequence). Here the CDR3 reads CASSESRLHTGELFF. The DNA of the CDR3 is TGCGCCAGCAGTGAGTCCAGGCTCCACACCGGGGAGCTGTTTTTT.

The genes are TRBV27 and TRBJ2-2; either TRBD1 or TRBD2 may fit D (5 bases each). V lost 4 bases, J lost 7 bases, and 13 bases lay in between. The germline V gene encodes CDR1 MNHEY and CDR2 SMNVEV (reference sequence). There are 14 residues in the CDR3. The DNA for the CDR3 is TGTGCCAGCAGTTGGGGGAAGGGAAACGGGGAGCTGTTTTTT. Translation gives CASSWGKGNGELFF.

In this sample, this clonotype turned up many times. This chain links TRBV15 with TRBJ2-1; no reliable D call. The CDR3 length is 11 residues. Germline V gene data show CDR1 as LNHNV and CDR2 as YYDKDF (reference sequence). V was cut by 0 bases and J by 8 bases, with 2 bases left in between. CDR3 in DNA: TGTGCCACCAGCAGAGAGGATGAGCAGTTCTTC. It is translated as CATSREDEQFF.

This chain links TRBV28 with TRBJ2-7; D not certain. There are 18 residues in the CDR3. Germline assignment: CDR1 MDHEN and CDR2 SYDVKM. V was trimmed by 3 bases and J by 2 bases, leaving 23 bases between them. For the CDR3, the DNA is TGTGCCAGCAGTTTGGATATGGCAGGAGAGGATCAGACCTACGAGCAGTACTTC. Translating it yields CASSLDMAGEDQTYEQYF.

The chain couples TRBV28 to TRBJ2-3; a weak D match, TRBD1 (6 bases). The CDR3 length is 16 residues. V lost 5 bases, J lost 2 bases, and 17 bases lay in between. CDR1 and CDR2 from the germline V gene are MDHEN and SYDVKM. Here the CDR3 reads CASSDPPGHITDTQYF. CDR3 sequence (DNA): TGTGCCAGCAGTGACCCCCCGGGACACATCACAGATACGCAGTATTTT.

This chain joins TRBV24-1 and TRBJ2-3, with D perhaps matching TRBD2 (5 bases). The germline V and J ends were trimmed by 3 bases and 0 bases, with 12 bases remaining between them. CDR1 is KGHDR and CDR2 is SFDVKD in the germline V gene. This CDR3 region has 16 residues. DNA of the CDR3: TGTGCCACCAGTGATCCGGCTAGCCCTAGCACAGATACGCAGTATTTT. This codes for CATSDPASPSTDTQYF.

This clonotype was picked up a small number of times. One base away lies a much larger clone, so this may be a sequencing read error. The chain employs TRBV20-1 and TRBJ1-1; 7 bases map to TRBD1. Germline-derived CDR1 and CDR2 are DFQATT and SNEGSKA (reference sequence). CDR3 size: 12 residues. After removal of 2 bases from V and 3 bases from J, the junction contained 0 bases not matched to a gene. The CDR3 DNA sequence: TGCAGTGCTAGACAGGGGGACACTGAAGCTTTCTTT. This sequence encodes CSARQGDTEAFF.

This clonotype was seen a single time. The V gene is TRBV19, the J gene TRBJ1-1; TRBD1 might be the D (5 bases). CDR3 size: 13 residues. From germline, CDR1 is LNHDA and CDR2 SQIVND (reference sequence). Between the trimmed V and J ends, which lost 0 bases and 6 bases, there was a span of 8 bases. In DNA, the CDR3 is TGTGCCAGTAGTATAGATAGACAGTCTGAAGCTTTCTTT. Protein product: CASSIDRQSEAFF.